The rows below give T cell receptor beta chains drawn from one sample of a study of regulatory T cells in long-lasting Graves disease. From the multiplex PCR reads, TCRdb called clonotypes with MiXCR, one entry per CDR3 protein. The sample includes approximately 440,000 distinct CDR3 sequences, about 25% seen only once; the top ten take about a quarter. Here the sequenced sample was peripheral blood mononuclear cells (PBMCs), taken when the disease was refractory, from a patient treated with antithyroid drugs. All receptors come from a female donor with Graves disease. The CDR3 runs from the conserved cysteine through the conserved F or W. D genes are given only for firm matches. Not all rows give a size; the values are once, few, many and, for expanded clones, a class.

D,J,size,V,DNA,CDR3
-,TRBJ1-5,-,TRBV15,TGTGCCACCAGCAGGGCGAAGGGGTATGAGGTCAATCAGCCCCAGCATTTT,CATSRAKGYEVNQPQHF
-,TRBJ1-2,few,TRBV7-9,TGTGCCAGCACGGACAGCAACCAATTTAACTATGGCTACACCTTC,CASTDSNQFNYGYTF
TRBD2,TRBJ2-3,few,TRBV28,TGTGCCGGTACTAGCGGACTCACAGATACGCAGTATTTT,CAGTSGLTDTQYF
-,TRBJ2-1,-,TRBV28,TGTGCCAGCACAGTCCAGGGAAGCTCCTACAATGAGCAGTTCTTC,CASTVQGSSYNEQFF
-,TRBJ1-3,few,TRBV7-2,TGTGCCAGCAGCTTAAGTTGGGGTGCTGGAAACACCATATATTTT,CASSLSWGAGNTIYF
-,TRBJ2-1,-,TRBV6-5,TGTGCCAGCAGTTACTCGGGGTTAGGGAACAATGAGCAGTTCTTC,CASSYSGLGNNEQFF
-,TRBJ1-1,many,TRBV2,TGTGCCAGCAGTGAAAAGGGAGGAGAAGCTTTCTTT,CASSEKGGEAFF
TRBD1,TRBJ1-2,few,TRBV27,TGTGCCAGCAGTTTATCGACAGGGGCGACCTATGGCTACACCTTC,CASSLSTGATYGYTF
-,TRBJ2-5,-,TRBV7-9,TGTGCCAGCAGCTTAGAACTAGCTGCGACCCAGTACTTC,CASSLELAATQYF
TRBD1,TRBJ2-4,-,TRBV18,TGTGCCAGCTCACCCAAACAGGGGGCAGAGGTGAACATTCAGTACTTC,CASSPKQGAEVNIQYF
TRBD1,TRBJ2-7,many,TRBV11-2,TGTGCCAGCAGCCCTGGACAGGGGATACGATACGAGCAGTACTTC,CASSPGQGIRYEQYF
-,TRBJ2-2,few,TRBV5-6,TGTGCCAGCAGCTTGGGGCCTCTACGTCCCGGGGAGCTGTTTTTT,CASSLGPLRPGELFF
-,TRBJ2-7,many,TRBV13,TGTGCCAGCAGCTTAGGCCTAAAGGGCTACGAGCAGTACTTC,CASSLGLKGYEQYF
-,TRBJ1-4,many,TRBV28,TGTGCCAGCAGTTTGCGCAACACACGGCTTGTTGAAAAACTGTTTTTT,CASSLRNTRLVEKLFF
-,TRBJ2-7,-,TRBV24-1,TGTGCCACCAGTAATTCCGGGGGCGCGTCCTACGAGCAGTACTTC,CATSNSGGASYEQYF
-,TRBJ2-7,-,TRBV9,TGTGCCAGCAGCGTTTGGGGGGACGGCTACAACGAGCAGTACTTC,CASSVWGDGYNEQYF
TRBD2,TRBJ2-1,once,TRBV12-3/TRBV12-4,TGTGCCAGCAGTTTTTCTAGCGGGCACAATGAGCAGTTCTTC,CASSFSSGHNEQFF
-,TRBJ2-7,-,TRBV5-1,TGCGCCAGCAGCCCCGGAGGGGCGGAGAGCCGTCGCGAGCAGTACTTC,CASSPGGAESRREQYF
TRBD2,TRBJ2-2,few,TRBV9,TGTGCCAGCAGCGTAGCGGCGGGAGTGGACACCGGGGAGCTGTTTTTT,CASSVAAGVDTGELFF
-,TRBJ2-2,-,TRBV29-1,TGCAGCGGGGAAAAAACCGGGGAGCTGTTTTTT,CSGEKTGELFF
-,TRBJ1-1,few,TRBV6-1,TGTGCCAGCAGTGAAGACTGGGCAGCGGAGAACACTGAAGCTTTCTTT,CASSEDWAAENTEAFF
TRBD1,TRBJ1-2,many,TRBV27,TGTGCCACGCGACAGGGCCGTGCCGATACCTATGGCTACACCTTC,CATRQGRADTYGYTF
-,TRBJ2-7,-,TRBV7-8,TGTGCCACCCTAGGGGCTACCCACGAGCAGTACTTC,CATLGATHEQYF
-,TRBJ1-1,-,TRBV13,TGTGCCAGCAGCTTCCGGGACCGCAACACTGAAGCTTTCTTT,CASSFRDRNTEAFF
-,TRBJ2-6,many,TRBV28,TGTGCCAGCAGTATCCAAGCATCTGGGGCCAACGTCCTGACTTTC,CASSIQASGANVLTF
TRBD2,TRBJ2-7,-,TRBV18,TGTGCCAGCTCACCAGATCCAGGGAGGGAGAACGAGCAGTACTTC,CASSPDPGRENEQYF
TRBD1,TRBJ2-7,many,TRBV28,TGTGCCAGCAGAACGACAGGGGGAACCTACGAGCAGTACTTC,CASRTTGGTYEQYF
-,TRBJ1-2,once,TRBV20-1,TGCAGTGCTAGTCCCCCCCAGATAGGCGGCTACACCTTC,CSASPPQIGGYTF
-,TRBJ2-7,many,TRBV20-1,TGCAGTGCTAGTCGGGGACAAGATATCAAGCAGTACTTC,CSASRGQDIKQYF
TRBD1,TRBJ2-4,-,TRBV6-1,TGTGCCAGCAGTGAGACAGGGGAAAACATTCAGTACTTC,CASSETGENIQYF
-,TRBJ1-1,-,TRBV11-2,TGTGCCAGCAGCTGGAGTACTGAAGCTTTCTTT,CASSWSTEAFF
-,TRBJ2-7,many,TRBV6-4,TGTGCCAGCAGTATCCGGGACGAGGCCTACGAGCAGTACTTC,CASSIRDEAYEQYF
-,TRBJ1-2,-,TRBV6-1,TGTGCCAGCAGTCGGGACCCGGCCGCTGGCTACACCTTC,CASSRDPAAGYTF
TRBD1,TRBJ2-7,-,TRBV5-1,TGCGCCAGCAGCTTCGACAGGGGGGGCACCTACGAGCAGTACTTC,CASSFDRGGTYEQYF
-,TRBJ2-4,-,TRBV19,TGTGCCAGTAGTCCCGAGGGGCCAGGATTAGCCAAAAACATTCAGTACTTC,CASSPEGPGLAKNIQYF
-,TRBJ1-2,many,TRBV2,TGTGCCAGCAGTGTAGAGGATGGCTACACCTTC,CASSVEDGYTF
TRBD2,TRBJ2-5,many,TRBV20-1,TGCAGTGCTAGAGGCCCTAGCGGGATCCGAGAGACCCAGTACTTC,CSARGPSGIRETQYF
TRBD1,TRBJ1-1,many,TRBV12-3/TRBV12-4,TGTGCCAGCAGTTTAGCGGACAGGGACGGCACTGAAGCTTTCTTT,CASSLADRDGTEAFF
TRBD1,TRBJ2-7,-,TRBV6-9,TGTGCCAGCAGTTCCCGGACAGGAACTTACGAGCAGTACTTC,CASSSRTGTYEQYF
-,TRBJ2-1,-,TRBV18,TGTGCCAGCTCACCGGCCGTTTACAATGAGCAGTTCTTC,CASSPAVYNEQFF
TRBD1,TRBJ1-5,few,TRBV19,TGTGCCAGTAGTATAGATCGAGGGACAGGGGTGGTTCGGAGCAATCAGCCCCAGCATTTT,CASSIDRGTGVVRSNQPQHF
-,TRBJ2-6,-,TRBV6-1,TGTGCCAGCACCCACGCCTCTGGGGCCAACGTCCTGACTTTC,CASTHASGANVLTF